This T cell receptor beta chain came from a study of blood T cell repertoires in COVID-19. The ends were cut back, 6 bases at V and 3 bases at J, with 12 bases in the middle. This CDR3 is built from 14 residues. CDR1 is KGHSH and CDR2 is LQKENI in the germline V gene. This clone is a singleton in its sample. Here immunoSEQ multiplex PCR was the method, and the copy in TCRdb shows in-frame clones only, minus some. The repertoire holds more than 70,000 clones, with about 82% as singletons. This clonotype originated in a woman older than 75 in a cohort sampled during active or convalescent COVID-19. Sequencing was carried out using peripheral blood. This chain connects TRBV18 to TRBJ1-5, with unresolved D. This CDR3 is CASSYELLNQPQHF. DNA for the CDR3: TGTGCCAGCTCCTATGAGTTACTCAATCAGCCCCAGCATTTT. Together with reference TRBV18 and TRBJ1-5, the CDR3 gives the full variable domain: NAGVMQNPRHLVRRRGQEARLRCSPMKGHSHVYWYRQLPEEGLKFMVYLQKENIIDESGMPKERFSAEFPKEGPSILRIQQVVRGDSAAYFCASSYELLNQPQHFGDGTRLSIL.